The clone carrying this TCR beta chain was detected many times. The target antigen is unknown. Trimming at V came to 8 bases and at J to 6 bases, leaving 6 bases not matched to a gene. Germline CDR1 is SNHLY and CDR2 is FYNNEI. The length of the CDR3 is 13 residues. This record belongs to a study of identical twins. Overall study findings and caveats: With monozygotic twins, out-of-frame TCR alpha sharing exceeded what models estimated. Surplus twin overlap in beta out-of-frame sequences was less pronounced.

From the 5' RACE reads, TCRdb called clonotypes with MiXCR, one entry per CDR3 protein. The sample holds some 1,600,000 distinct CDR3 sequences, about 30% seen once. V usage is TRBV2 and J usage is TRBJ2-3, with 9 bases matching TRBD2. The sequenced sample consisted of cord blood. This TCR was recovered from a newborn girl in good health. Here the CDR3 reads CASLSGRWDTQYF. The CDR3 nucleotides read TGTGCCAGCCTCAGCGGGAGGTGGGATACGCAGTATTTT.